This TCR beta chain was obtained from a study of post-analysis software for immune sequencing data. Whole-study findings and limits: Compared with controls, patients had more of about 5 TRBV segments, including TRBV5-6, TRBV5-1 and TRBV20-1.

The CDR3 sequence is 14 residues long. Trimming stripped 5 bases from V and 6 bases from J, with 16 bases between. As to this clonotype: Its antigen remains unknown.

Built from TCR beta cDNA, the libraries had unique molecular identifiers in them. From roughly 1 to 10 million T cells, hundreds of thousands of cDNA molecules were obtained. TCRdb recomputed calls from the PCR reads with MiXCR, one row per CDR3 protein. There are hundreds of thousands of distinct CDR3 sequences in the sample; around 53% occur only once, and about 4.8% lies in the top ten. The material sequenced was blood. The TCR originated in a girl aged 10-17 years with multiple sclerosis. This rearrangement joins TRBV12-3 or TRBV12-4 to TRBJ1-2; weak D call: TRBD1 (6 bases). The DNA of the CDR3 is TGTGCCAGCAGTCTAGGGGGGTGGGGCGATGGCTACACCTTC. Its translation: CASSLGGWGDGYTF.